Below, 12 T cell receptor beta chains from the same sample are listed, as sequenced in a study of vaccination and CD4 T cells after COVID-19. Treatment: approximately nine-day PBMC culture with coronavirus spike peptide pools or control peptides (ViraFEST assay). These receptors have no known antigen. Sequencing of the DNA from cultured CD4+ T cells was carried out with the Oncomine TCR Beta short-read assay. In TCRdb, the PCR reads were re-called with MiXCR into one record per CDR3 protein. Counted here are around 20,000 distinct CDR3 sequences, roughly 60% occurring once; the ten biggest clones make up approximately 7%. The sample was CD4+ T cells from blood, cultured in vitro, taken before SARS-CoV-2 vaccination. The receptor set was obtained from a human donor who had recovered from COVID-19.

The rearrangement uses TRBV20-1 and TRBJ2-2, with TRBD2 matching over 11 bases. Germline trimming cut 2 bases from V and 9 bases from J; bases unmatched to any gene: 8. The CDR3 runs 15 residues. Germline CDR1 reads DFQATT; CDR2 reads SNEGSKA (reference sequence). As DNA, the CDR3 is TGCAGTGCTAGACTACTAGCGGGAGTCCACCGGGAGCTGTTTTTT. It codes for CSARLLAGVHRELFF.

By frequency in the sample, this clonotype is medium-sized. The chain uses TRBV6-1 and TRBJ1-1, with D perhaps matching TRBD1 (6 bases). There are 16 residues in the CDR3. The V end lost 5 bases, the J end lost 5 bases, and 21 bases lay between the germline ends. Germline CDR1 and CDR2: MNHNS and SASEGT. The CDR3 DNA sequence: TGTGCCAGCAGTAGTGCAGCGGGGGCGGGAGGGACTGAAGCTTTCTTT. Residues: CASSSAAGAGGTEAFF.

The gene calls are TRBV7-9 and TRBJ1-2; D remains ambiguous. Deletions cut 3 bases from V and 0 bases from J, with 5 bases between. CDR1 and CDR2 from the germline V gene are SEHNR and FQNEAQ (reference sequence). The CDR3 length is 13 residues. CDR3 DNA sequence: TGTGCCAGCAGCTTCTATCCTAACTATGGCTACACCTTC. It codes for CASSFYPNYGYTF.

This chain joins TRBV12-3 or TRBV12-4 and TRBJ2-4; no clear D gene. This CDR3 region has 14 residues. Trimming stripped 8 bases from V and 0 bases from J, with 11 bases between. In nucleotides, the CDR3 is TGTGCCAGCGGGCTAAACGAAGCCAAAAACATTCAGTACTTC. This codes for CASGLNEAKNIQYF.

This clonotype was recorded a few times. The chain links TRBV28 to TRBJ1-1, with D tentatively TRBD1 (6 bases). The germline V gene encodes CDR1 MDHEN and CDR2 SYDVKM. The CDR3 extends over 14 amino acids. V lost 1 base, J lost 3 bases, and 9 bases lay in between. In nucleotides, the CDR3 is TGTGCCAGCAGTTTATTAGGGGGGTACACTGAAGCTTTCTTT. This encodes CASSLLGGYTEAFF.

V is TRBV12-3 or TRBV12-4 and J is TRBJ2-2; the D is unclear. The CDR3 sequence is 14 residues long. The V and J ends lost 6 bases and 4 bases respectively, with 12 bases between them. CDR3 region: CASRPVESTGELFF. The DNA for the CDR3 is TGTGCCAGCAGGCCTGTAGAGAGCACCGGGGAGCTGTTTTTT.

The rearrangement joins TRBV11-2 to TRBJ2-5; TRBD1 agrees at 9 bases. This CDR3 contains 14 residues. The J segment lost 3 bases and the V segment lost 5 bases, leaving 4 bases of the junction unmatched. Per the germline V gene, CDR1 is SGHAT and CDR2 is FQNNGV. The CDR3 bases are TGTGCCAGCAGCCCACAGGGGGCGGAAGAGACCCAGTACTTC. Protein sequence: CASSPQGAEETQYF.

This clonotype was observed a handful of times. This chain links TRBV6-1 with TRBJ1-5, with 8 bases aligning to TRBD1. Trimming cost V 6 bases and J 0 bases; bases outside gene matches: 13. Germline V gene sequence: CDR1 MNHNS, CDR2 SASEGT. The CDR3 sequence is 18 residues long. In DNA form, the CDR3 reads TGTGCCAGCAGACTCACCGGGACAGGATCTTATAGCAATCAGCCCCAGCATTTT. Amino acids: CASRLTGTGSYSNQPQHF.

The chain combines TRBV6-1 with TRBJ1-1; no clear D. The CDR3 contains 11 residues. Germline V CDR1 and CDR2: MNHNS, SASEGT. The V and J ends lost 6 bases and 11 bases respectively, with 13 bases between them. CDR3 sequence: CASSSRSTAFF. The DNA for the CDR3 is TGTGCCAGCAGCTCCCGATCGACGGCTTTCTTT.

The J gene is TRBJ1-5, the V gene TRBV20-1, with unresolved D. Germline V CDR1 and CDR2: DFQATT, SNEGSKA (reference sequence). The CDR3 sequence is 14 residues long. V dropped 4 bases and J dropped 0 bases, with 10 bases sitting between them. CDR3 bases: TGCAGTGCTAAACTCACAGATAGCAATCAGCCCCAGCATTTT. Translation gives CSAKLTDSNQPQHF.

CDR3 sequence (DNA): TGCAGTGCTAGCGGGATAGTACAAGAGACCCAGTACTTC. Its translation: CSASGIVQETQYF. This sequence joins TRBV20-1 and TRBJ2-5; tentatively, D is TRBD2 (5 bases). This CDR3 contains 13 residues. Germline V gene sequence: CDR1 DFQATT, CDR2 SNEGSKA (reference sequence). V lost 3 bases and J 2 bases, leaving 10 bases between the germline ends.

The sample holds one count of this clonotype. The rearrangement joins TRBV5-4 to TRBJ1-6; 9 bases align to TRBD1. Germline lookup yields CDR1 SGHNT and CDR2 YYREEE (reference sequence). The length of the CDR3 is 20 residues. J was trimmed by 7 bases and V by 2 bases; bases with no gene match: 19. This CDR3 reads CASSFGPGQGVPTANSPLHF. The CDR3 region has the DNA TGTGCCAGCAGCTTTGGCCCGGGACAGGGCGTTCCGACGGCCAATTCACCCCTCCACTTT.